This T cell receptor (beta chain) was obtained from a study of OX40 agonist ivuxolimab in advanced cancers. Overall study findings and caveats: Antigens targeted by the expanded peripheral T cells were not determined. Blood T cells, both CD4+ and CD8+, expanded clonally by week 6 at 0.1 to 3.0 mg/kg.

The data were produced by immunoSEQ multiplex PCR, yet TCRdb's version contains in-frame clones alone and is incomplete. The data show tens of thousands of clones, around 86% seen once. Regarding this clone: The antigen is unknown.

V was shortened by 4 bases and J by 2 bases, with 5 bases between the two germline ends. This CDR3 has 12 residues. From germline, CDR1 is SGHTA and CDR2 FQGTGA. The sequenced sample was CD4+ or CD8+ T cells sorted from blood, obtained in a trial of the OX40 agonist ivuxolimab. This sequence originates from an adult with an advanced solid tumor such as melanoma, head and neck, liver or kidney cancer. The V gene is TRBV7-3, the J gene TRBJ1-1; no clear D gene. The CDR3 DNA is TGTGCCAGCAGCTCAACTAACACTGAAGCTTTCTTT. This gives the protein CASSSTNTEAFF.